This TCR beta chain comes out of a study of T cell repertoires in cytomegalovirus infection. TCRdb fed the reads into MiXCR, producing one record per CDR3 protein. The sample carries 350,000 to 400,000 distinct CDR3 sequences, about 32% recorded once. This clonotype was found once. The antigen is undetermined. CDR3 size: 13 residues. Germline V gene data show CDR1 as SGHVT and CDR2 as SQSDAQ. Trimming took 5 bases from V and 6 from J; bases not matched to a gene: 6. General study results and limits: Summed public TCR beta family frequency identified CMV carriers bearing the relevant HLA.

Source: cultured PBMCs, taken from culture after CMV antigen stimulation. This chain joins TRBV7-4 and TRBJ1-2; TRBD1 aligns across 7 bases. The clonotype was recovered from a human donor in good health (CMV status not recorded). Some clones in this sample may be carry-over from other donors' samples. CDR3 nucleotide sequence: TGTGCCAGCAGCGCGTCTACAGGGGATGGCTACACCTTC. It is translated as CASSASTGDGYTF.